The present entry profiles one T cell receptor (beta chain) with its context. The source of the sample is a study of blood T cell repertoires in COVID-19. Study context: Both acute and convalescent COVID-19 samples were obtained from the United States, Italy and Spain. The analysed material was cDNA or gDNA that came from T cells, B-cell-depleted T cells, or PBMCs.

Authors' analysis steps: Estimation of nucleated cell counts relied on the amplification of reference gene primers. This table comes from immunoSEQ multiplex PCR, and its TCRdb copy is limited to in-frame clones, with some not included. V, J and clone size were drawn from that table, and D and trimming were deduced from the DNA. Counted here are 150,000 to 200,000 clones, approximately 87% occurring once; the ten biggest clones make up 0.78%. CDR1 is SGHTA and CDR2 is FQGNSA in the germline V gene. With V trimmed by 1 base and J by 11 bases, 11 bases remained unmatched. This CDR3 is 16 amino acids long.

Sequencing used peripheral blood. This clonotype was sampled from a woman in her 70s with acute or convalescent COVID-19. This rearrangement joins TRBV7-2 to TRBJ1-6, with 7 positions matching TRBD1. CDR3 region: CASSLGEGAQRTPLHF. In nucleotides, the CDR3 is TGTGCCAGCAGCTTAGGAGAGGGGGCGCAAAGGACACCCCTCCACTTT.